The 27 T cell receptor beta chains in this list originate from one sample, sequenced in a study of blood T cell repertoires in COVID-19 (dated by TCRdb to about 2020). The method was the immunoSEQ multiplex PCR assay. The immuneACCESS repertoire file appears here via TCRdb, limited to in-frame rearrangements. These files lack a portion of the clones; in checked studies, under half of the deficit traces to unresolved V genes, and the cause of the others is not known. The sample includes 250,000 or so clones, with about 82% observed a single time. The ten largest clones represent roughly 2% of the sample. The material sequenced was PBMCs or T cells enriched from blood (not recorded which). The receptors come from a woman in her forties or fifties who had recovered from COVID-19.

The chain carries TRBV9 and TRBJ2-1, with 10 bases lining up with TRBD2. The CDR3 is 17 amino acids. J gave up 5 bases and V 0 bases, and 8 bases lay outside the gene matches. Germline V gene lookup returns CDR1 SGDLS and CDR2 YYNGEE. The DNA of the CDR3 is TGTGCCAGCAGCGTAGCTACGGGACTAGCGTTAGACAATGAGCAGTTCTTC. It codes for CASSVATGLALDNEQFF. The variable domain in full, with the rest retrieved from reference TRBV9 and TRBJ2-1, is DSGVTQTPKHLITATGQRVTLRCSPRSGDLSVYWYQQSLDQGLQFLIQYYNGEERAKGNILERFSAQQFPDLHSELNLSSLELGDSALYFCASSVATGLALDNEQFFGPGTRLTVL.

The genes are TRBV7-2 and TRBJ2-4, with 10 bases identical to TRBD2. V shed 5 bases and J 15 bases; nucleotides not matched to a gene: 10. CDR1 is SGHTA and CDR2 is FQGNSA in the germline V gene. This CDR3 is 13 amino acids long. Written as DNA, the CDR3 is TGTGCCAGCAGCCCTGGACTAGCGGACAGGCGGTACTTC. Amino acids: CASSPGLADRRYF. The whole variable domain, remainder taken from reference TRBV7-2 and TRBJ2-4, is GAGVSQSPSNKVTEKGKDVELRCDPISGHTALYWYRQSLGQGLEFLIYFQGNSAPDKSGLPSDRFSAERTGGSVSTLTIQRTQQEDSAVYLCASSPGLADRRYFGAGTRLSVL.

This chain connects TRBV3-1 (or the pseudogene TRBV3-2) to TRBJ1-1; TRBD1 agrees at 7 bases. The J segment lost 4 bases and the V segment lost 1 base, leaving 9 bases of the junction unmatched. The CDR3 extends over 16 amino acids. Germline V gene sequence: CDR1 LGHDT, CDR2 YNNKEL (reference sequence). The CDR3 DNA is TGTGCCAGCAGCCAAGGATTGGTCAGGGGGTCCACTGAAGCTTTCTTT. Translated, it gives CASSQGLVRGSTEAFF.

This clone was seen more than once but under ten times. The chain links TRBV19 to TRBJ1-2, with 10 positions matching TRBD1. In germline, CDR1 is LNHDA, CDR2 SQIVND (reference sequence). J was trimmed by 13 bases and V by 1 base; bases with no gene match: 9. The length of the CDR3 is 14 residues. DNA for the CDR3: TGTGCCAGTAGTATAGGCCGGGACAGGGGAGGTTGCACCTTC. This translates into CASSIGRDRGGCTF.

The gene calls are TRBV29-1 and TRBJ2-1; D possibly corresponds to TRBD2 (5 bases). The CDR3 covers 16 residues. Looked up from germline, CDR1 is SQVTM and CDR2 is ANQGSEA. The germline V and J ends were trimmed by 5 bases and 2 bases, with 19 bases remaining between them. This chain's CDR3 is CSVWGVPRRAYNEQFF. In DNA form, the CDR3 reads TGCAGCGTTTGGGGAGTACCACGAAGAGCCTACAATGAGCAGTTCTTC.

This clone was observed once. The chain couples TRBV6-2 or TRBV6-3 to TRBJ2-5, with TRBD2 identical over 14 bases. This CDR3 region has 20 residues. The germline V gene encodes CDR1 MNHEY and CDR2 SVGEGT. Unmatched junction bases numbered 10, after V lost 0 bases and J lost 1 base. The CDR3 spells CASSYSTGLAGDKLQETQYF. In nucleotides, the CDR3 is TGTGCCAGCAGTTACTCGACGGGACTAGCGGGAGACAAACTCCAAGAGACCCAGTACTTC.

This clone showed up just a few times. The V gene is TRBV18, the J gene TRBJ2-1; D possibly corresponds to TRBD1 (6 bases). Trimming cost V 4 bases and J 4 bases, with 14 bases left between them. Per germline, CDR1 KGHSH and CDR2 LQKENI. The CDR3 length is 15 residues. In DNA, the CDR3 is TGTGCCAGCTCACGACTCAGGGGTTTGTACAATGAGCAGTTCTTC. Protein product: CASSRLRGLYNEQFF. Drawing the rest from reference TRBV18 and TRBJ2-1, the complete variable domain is NAGVMQNPRHLVRRRGQEARLRCSPMKGHSHVYWYRQLPEEGLKFMVYLQKENIIDESGMPKERFSAEFPKEGPSILRIQQVVRGDSAAYFCASSRLRGLYNEQFFGPGTRLTVL.

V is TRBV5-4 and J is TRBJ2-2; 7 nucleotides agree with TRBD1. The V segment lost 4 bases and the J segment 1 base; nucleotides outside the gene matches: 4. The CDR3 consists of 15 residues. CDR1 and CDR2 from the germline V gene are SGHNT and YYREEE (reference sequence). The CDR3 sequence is CASSSGQVNTGELFF. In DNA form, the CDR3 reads TGTGCCAGCAGCAGTGGACAGGTGAACACCGGGGAGCTGTTTTTT.

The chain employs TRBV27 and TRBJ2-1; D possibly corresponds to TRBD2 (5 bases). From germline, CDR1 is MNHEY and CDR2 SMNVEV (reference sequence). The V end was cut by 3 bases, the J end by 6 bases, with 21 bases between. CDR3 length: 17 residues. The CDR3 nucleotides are TGTGCCAGCAGTTTCGAAACTAGTACTTTCGTTGGCAATGAGCAGTTCTTC. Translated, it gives CASSFETSTFVGNEQFF.

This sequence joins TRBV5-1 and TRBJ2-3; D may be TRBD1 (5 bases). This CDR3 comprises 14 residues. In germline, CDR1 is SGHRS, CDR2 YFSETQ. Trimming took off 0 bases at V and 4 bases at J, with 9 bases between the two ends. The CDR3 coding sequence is TGCGCCAGCAGCTTGGCGCAGGGTCCAGATACGCAGTATTTT. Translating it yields CASSLAQGPDTQYF.

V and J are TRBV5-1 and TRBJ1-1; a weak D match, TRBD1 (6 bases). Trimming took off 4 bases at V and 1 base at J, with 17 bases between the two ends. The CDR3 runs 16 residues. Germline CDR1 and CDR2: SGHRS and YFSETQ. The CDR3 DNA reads TGCGCCAGCAGCCTCTCCCCCGTAGGGGGGAACACTGAAGCTTTCTTT. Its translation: CASSLSPVGGNTEAFF.

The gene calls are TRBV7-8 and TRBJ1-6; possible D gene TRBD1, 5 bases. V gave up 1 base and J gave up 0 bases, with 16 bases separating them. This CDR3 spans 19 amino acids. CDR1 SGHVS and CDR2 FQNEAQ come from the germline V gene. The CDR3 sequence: CASSLESAGVSSYNSPLHF. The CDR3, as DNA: TGTGCCAGCAGCTTAGAGTCGGCGGGGGTTAGCTCCTATAATTCACCCCTCCACTTT.

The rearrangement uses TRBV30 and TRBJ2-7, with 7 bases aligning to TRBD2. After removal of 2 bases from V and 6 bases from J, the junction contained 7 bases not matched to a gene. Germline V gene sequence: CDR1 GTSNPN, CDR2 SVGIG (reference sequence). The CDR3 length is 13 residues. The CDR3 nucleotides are TGTGCCTGGAGTTGGGAGGGCCAGAGCGAGCAGTACTTC. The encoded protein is CAWSWEGQSEQYF.

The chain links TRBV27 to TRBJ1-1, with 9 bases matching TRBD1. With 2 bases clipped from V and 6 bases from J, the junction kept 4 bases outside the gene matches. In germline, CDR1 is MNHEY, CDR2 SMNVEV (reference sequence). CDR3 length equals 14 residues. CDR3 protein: CASSLGTGRAEAFF. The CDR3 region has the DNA TGTGCCAGCAGTTTAGGGACAGGGAGGGCTGAAGCTTTCTTT.

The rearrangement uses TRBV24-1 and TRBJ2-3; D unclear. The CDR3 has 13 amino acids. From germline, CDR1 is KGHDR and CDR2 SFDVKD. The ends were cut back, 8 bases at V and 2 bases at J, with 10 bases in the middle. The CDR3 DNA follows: TGTGCCACCAATCCGACTTCCACAGATACGCAGTATTTT. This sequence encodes CATNPTSTDTQYF.

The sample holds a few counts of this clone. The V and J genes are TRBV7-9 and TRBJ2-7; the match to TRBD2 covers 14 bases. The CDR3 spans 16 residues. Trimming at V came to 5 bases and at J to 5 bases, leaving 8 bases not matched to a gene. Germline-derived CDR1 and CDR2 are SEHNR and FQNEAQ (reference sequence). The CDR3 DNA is TGTGCCAGCAGCGTCCCGGGACTAGCGGGAGAGGACGAGCAGTACTTC. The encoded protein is CASSVPGLAGEDEQYF.

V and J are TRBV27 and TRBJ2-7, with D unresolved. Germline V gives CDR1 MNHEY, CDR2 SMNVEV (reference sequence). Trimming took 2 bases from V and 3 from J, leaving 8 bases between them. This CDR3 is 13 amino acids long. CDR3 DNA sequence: TGTGCCAGCAGTTTAAAGAGACTCTACGAGCAGTACTTC. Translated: CASSLKRLYEQYF.

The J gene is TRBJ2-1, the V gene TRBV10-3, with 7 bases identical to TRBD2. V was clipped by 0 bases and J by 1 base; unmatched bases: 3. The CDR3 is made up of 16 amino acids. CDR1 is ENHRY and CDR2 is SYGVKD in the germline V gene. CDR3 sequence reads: CAISESTGGSYNEQFF. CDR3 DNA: TGTGCCATCAGTGAGTCGACCGGGGGGTCCTACAATGAGCAGTTCTTC.

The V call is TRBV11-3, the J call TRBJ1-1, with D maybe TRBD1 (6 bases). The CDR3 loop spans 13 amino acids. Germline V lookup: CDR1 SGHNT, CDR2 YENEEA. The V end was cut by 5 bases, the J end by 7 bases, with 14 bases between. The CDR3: CASSQPQGREAFF. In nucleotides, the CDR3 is TGTGCCAGCAGCCAACCACAGGGTCGTGAAGCTTTCTTT.

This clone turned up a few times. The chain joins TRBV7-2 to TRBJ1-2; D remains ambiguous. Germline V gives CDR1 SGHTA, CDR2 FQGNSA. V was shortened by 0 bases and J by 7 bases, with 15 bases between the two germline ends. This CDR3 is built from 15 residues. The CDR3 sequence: CASSLAAWEEVGYTF. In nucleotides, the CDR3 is TGTGCCAGCAGCTTAGCGGCATGGGAGGAGGTTGGCTACACCTTC. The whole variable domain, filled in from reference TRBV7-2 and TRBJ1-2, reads GAGVSQSPSNKVTEKGKDVELRCDPISGHTALYWYRQSLGQGLEFLIYFQGNSAPDKSGLPSDRFSAERTGGSVSTLTIQRTQQEDSAVYLCASSLAAWEEVGYTFGSGTRLTVV.

The CDR3 nucleotides read TGTGCCACCAGCGCTCCCCAAACCGGGAGTACCATGAACACTGAAGCTTTCTTT. Amino acid sequence: CATSAPQTGSTMNTEAFF. V gene TRBV15 combines with J gene TRBJ1-1; D not certain. The V and J ends lost 5 bases and 0 bases respectively, with 22 bases between them. The CDR3 is 18 amino acids. CDR1 and CDR2 from the germline V gene are LNHNV and YYDKDF (reference sequence).

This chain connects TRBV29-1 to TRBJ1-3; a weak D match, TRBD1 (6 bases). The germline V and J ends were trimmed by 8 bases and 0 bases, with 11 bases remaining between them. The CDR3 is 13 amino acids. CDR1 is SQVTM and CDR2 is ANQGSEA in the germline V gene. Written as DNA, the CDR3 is TGCAGCCTGACAGGCTTCTCTGGAAACACCATATATTTT. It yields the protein CSLTGFSGNTIYF.

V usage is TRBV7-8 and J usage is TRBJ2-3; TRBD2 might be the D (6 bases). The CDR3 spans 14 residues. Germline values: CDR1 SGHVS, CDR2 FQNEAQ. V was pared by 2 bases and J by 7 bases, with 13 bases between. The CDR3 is CASSLRESSHTQYF. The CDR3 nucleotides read TGTGCCAGCAGCTTACGGGAGAGTAGCCATACGCAGTATTTT.

The CDR3 here is CASSFLGYEQYF. CDR3 nucleotide sequence: TGTGCCAGCAGTTTCCTCGGCTACGAGCAGTACTTC. The chain uses TRBV12-3 or TRBV12-4 and TRBJ2-7; D remains ambiguous. The V end was cut by 3 bases, the J end by 3 bases, with 6 bases between. This CDR3 contains 12 residues.

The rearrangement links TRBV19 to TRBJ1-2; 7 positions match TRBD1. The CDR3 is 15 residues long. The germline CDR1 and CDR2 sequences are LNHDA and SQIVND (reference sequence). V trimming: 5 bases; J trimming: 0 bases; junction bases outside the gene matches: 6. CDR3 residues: CASSLRTGPNYGYTF. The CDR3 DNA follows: TGTGCCAGTAGTTTACGGACAGGACCTAACTATGGCTACACCTTC.

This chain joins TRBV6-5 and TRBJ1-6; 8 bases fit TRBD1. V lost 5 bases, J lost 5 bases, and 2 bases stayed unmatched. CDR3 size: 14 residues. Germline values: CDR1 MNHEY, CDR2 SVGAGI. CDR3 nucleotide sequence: TGTGCCAGCAGTAGACAGGGGAATAATTCACCCCTCCACTTT. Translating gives CASSRQGNNSPLHF.

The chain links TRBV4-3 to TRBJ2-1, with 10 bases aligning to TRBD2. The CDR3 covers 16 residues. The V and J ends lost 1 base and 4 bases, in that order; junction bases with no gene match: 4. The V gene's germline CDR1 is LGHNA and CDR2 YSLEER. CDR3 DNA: TGCGCCAGCAGCCAAGGAGGGACTAGCGCGTACAATGAGCAGTTCTTC. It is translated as CASSQGGTSAYNEQFF.